This T cell receptor beta chain appears in the sequencing data of a study of OX40 agonist ivuxolimab in advanced cancers. Study details: Patients received intravenous ivuxolimab every 2 weeks at 0.01 to 10 mg/kg.

This clone was counted between two and nine times. Per the germline V gene, CDR1 is SGHDT and CDR2 is YYEEEE. Trimming cost V 0 bases and J 1 base, with 4 bases left between them. This CDR3 contains 13 residues. The method was immunoSEQ multiplex PCR; TCRdb's version includes in-frame clones alone and lacks a portion of them. The sample includes about 73,000 clones, about 88% of them seen just once. The sample in question was CD4+ or CD8+ T cells sorted from blood, obtained in a trial of the OX40 agonist ivuxolimab. This rearrangement joins TRBV5-6 to TRBJ1-2; D gene uncertain. The sequence derives from an adult with an advanced solid tumor such as melanoma, head and neck, liver or kidney cancer. The CDR3 reads CASSLDHNYGYTF. The CDR3 DNA follows: TGTGCCAGCAGCTTGGACCATAACTATGGCTACACCTTC. Full variable domain (outside the CDR3, taken from reference TRBV5-6 and TRBJ1-2): DAGVTQSPTHLIKTRGQQVTLRCSPKSGHDTVSWYQQALGQGPQFIFQYYEEEERQRGNFPDRFSGHQFPNYSSELNVNALLLGDSALYLCASSLDHNYGYTFGSGTRLTVV.